Listed below are T cell receptor beta chains from one sample, sequenced in a study of CD8 T cells in Susac syndrome. TCRdb reprocessed the immunoSEQ multiplex PCR reads via MiXCR and lists one record per CDR3 protein. The sample lists roughly 80,000 distinct CDR3 sequences, more than 85% occurring once. Sequenced: CD8+ T cells from PBMCs. These receptors were obtained from a human donor with multiple sclerosis. Both conserved end residues are part of each CDR3. A D gene is named only where the DNA matches it firmly. The size of a clone is reported for some rows only, either as once, few or many, or as a class for expanded clones.

j_call clone_size v_call d_call cdr3_aa cdr3_nt
TRBJ1-3 - TRBV11-2 - CASSYNSGNTIYF TGTGCCAGCAGCTACAACTCTGGAAACACCATATATTTT
TRBJ2-5 - TRBV5-1 - CASSQGPREQETQYF TGCGCCAGCAGCCAAGGACCCAGGGAGCAAGAGACCCAGTACTTC
TRBJ2-1 - TRBV5-8 TRBD1 CASSLGTGYVVNEQFF TGTGCCAGCAGCTTAGGGACAGGGTATGTAGTGAATGAGCAGTTCTTC
TRBJ2-6 - TRBV7-2 - CASSQRGGAYNYVLTF TGTGCCAGCAGCCAAAGGGGTGGGGCGTATAACTACGTCCTGACTTTC
TRBJ2-1 once TRBV28 - CASSFNGFAEQFF TGTGCCAGCAGTTTTAATGGGTTCGCTGAGCAGTTCTTC
TRBJ2-3 - TRBV12-5 TRBD2 CASGLRRGGRDTQYF TGTGCTAGTGGTTTGAGACGGGGGGGCCGAGATACGCAGTATTTT
TRBJ2-3 - TRBV12-5 TRBD2 CASGFWPGGEREADTQYF TGTGCTAGTGGTTTTTGGCCAGGAGGAGAGCGGGAGGCAGATACGCAGTATTTT
TRBJ2-5 - TRBV12-3/TRBV12-4 - CASSLATAQETQYF TGTGCCAGCAGTTTAGCGACAGCTCAAGAGACCCAGTACTTC
TRBJ2-2 - TRBV20-1 - CSAPEGNTGELFF TGCAGTGCTCCCGAGGGGAACACCGGGGAGCTGTTTTTT
TRBJ2-3 - TRBV7-8 TRBD1 CASSLPGQHSPYSTDTQYF TGTGCCAGCAGCTTACCGGGACAGCACTCTCCCTACAGCACAGATACGCAGTATTTT
TRBJ1-1 few TRBV11-1 TRBD1 CASSLGQGITEAFF TGTGCCAGCAGCCTGGGACAGGGGATCACTGAAGCTTTCTTT
TRBJ2-5 - TRBV24-1 - CATRDGGPEETQYF TGTGCCACCAGGGATGGGGGGCCTGAAGAGACCCAGTACTTC
TRBJ1-2 - TRBV5-6 - CASRLYRDINYGYTF TGTGCCAGCCGCCTCTACCGGGACATTAACTATGGCTACACCTTC
TRBJ2-1 - TRBV6-2/TRBV6-3 - CASGPSSYNEQFF TGTGCCAGCGGGCCTAGCTCCTACAATGAGCAGTTCTTC
TRBJ2-7 - TRBV12-3/TRBV12-4 - CASSLGTAVYEQYF TGTGCCAGCAGTTTGGGCACGGCCGTTTACGAGCAGTACTTC
TRBJ2-7 - TRBV27 - CASSLEGEMNEQYF TGTGCCAGCAGTTTAGAAGGGGAGATGAACGAGCAGTACTTC
TRBJ2-1 - TRBV27 TRBD2 CASSSDLAGYNEQFF TGTGCCAGCAGTTCTGATCTAGCGGGGTACAATGAGCAGTTCTTC
TRBJ2-1 - TRBV13 TRBD2 CASSLGAGRTSGKGHEQFF TGTGCCAGCAGCTTAGGAGCTGGTAGGACCAGCGGGAAGGGGCACGAGCAGTTCTTC
TRBJ1-3 - TRBV4-1 - CASSQAGGGENTIYF TGCGCCAGCAGCCAAGCCGGTGGGGGGGAAAACACCATATATTTT
TRBJ1-3 few TRBV4-1 - CASSQEGNPLYTIYF TGCGCCAGCAGCCAAGAAGGGAATCCCCTGTACACCATATATTTT
TRBJ2-7 - TRBV9 - CASSPRGTTTYEQYF TGTGCCAGCAGCCCTCGGGGTACTACGACCTACGAGCAGTACTTC
TRBJ2-3 - TRBV5-4 TRBD2 CASSGIAGVADTQYF TGTGCCAGCAGCGGGATAGCGGGAGTGGCAGATACGCAGTATTTT
TRBJ2-1 - TRBV7-6 - CASSSESEQFF TGTGCCAGCAGCTCAGAGTCAGAGCAGTTCTTC